A single sample is the source of the 31 T cell receptor beta chains below, sequenced in a study of blood T cell repertoires in COVID-19. Profiled with immunoSEQ multiplex PCR; TCRdb holds only in-frame clones, not every one. The data hold roughly 81,000 clones, with approximately 85% observed a single time. The sample was peripheral blood. These receptors originate from an elderly woman with COVID-19, enrolled during active disease.

This clone showed up just once. This chain links TRBV19 with TRBJ1-5; possible D gene TRBD1, 5 bases. V lost 6 bases and J lost 0, with 12 bases in between. The CDR3 contains 15 residues. CDR1 and CDR2 (germline): LNHDA, SQIVND (reference sequence). The CDR3 sequence is CASRDGGHSNQPQHF. CDR3 sequence (DNA): TGTGCCAGTAGGGACGGGGGTCATAGCAATCAGCCCCAGCATTTT.

The chain joins TRBV28 to TRBJ2-5; 9 nucleotides line up with TRBD1. V was pared by 7 bases and J by 5 bases, with 5 bases of the junction left unmatched. The CDR3 loop spans 13 amino acids. Germline lookup yields CDR1 MDHEN and CDR2 SYDVKM. This CDR3 is CASTIGTGETQYF. DNA of the CDR3: TGTGCCAGCACCATCGGGACAGGGGAGACCCAGTACTTC.

V is TRBV3-1 (or the pseudogene TRBV3-2) and J is TRBJ2-7; TRBD1 might be the D (5 bases). V was cut by 2 bases and J by 3 bases, with 11 bases left in between. Germline-derived CDR1 and CDR2 are LGHDT and YNNKEL (reference sequence). The CDR3 totals 14 residues. As DNA, the CDR3 is TGTGCCAGCAGCCAAAGAGGACACCACTACGAGCAGTACTTC. It is translated as CASSQRGHHYEQYF.

This chain uses TRBV7-8 with TRBJ1-4; D perhaps matches TRBD1 (6 bases). The CDR3 runs 14 residues. In germline, CDR1 is SGHVS, CDR2 FQNEAQ. Trimming took 5 bases from V and 2 from J, leaving 9 bases between them. Here the CDR3 reads CASSGTPTNEKLFF. The CDR3 DNA reads as TGTGCCAGCAGCGGGACACCTACTAATGAAAAACTGTTTTTT.

V usage is TRBV18 and J usage is TRBJ2-1; 7 bases align to TRBD2. V lost 3 bases and J lost 3; bases outside the gene matches: 5. This CDR3 contains 15 residues. Germline CDR1 KGHSH, CDR2 LQKENI. DNA of the CDR3: TGTGCCAGCTCACCGGTAGCGGGTGACTACAATGAGCAGTTCTTC. Its translation: CASSPVAGDYNEQFF.

The CDR3 DNA is TGTGCCAGCAGCTTGCCCGAGCGGTTGCTGGATACGCAGTATTTT. This codes for CASSLPERLLDTQYF. V gene TRBV5-4 combines with J gene TRBJ2-3; a weak D match, TRBD2 (5 bases). V gave up 1 base and J gave up 6 bases, with 15 bases separating them. Germline CDR1 is SGHNT and CDR2 is YYREEE (reference sequence). The CDR3 consists of 15 residues. The full variable domain, completed using reference TRBV5-4 and TRBJ2-3, is ETGVTQSPTHLIKTRGQQVTLRCSSQSGHNTVSWYQQALGQGPQFIFQYYREEENGRGNFPPRFSGLQFPNYSSELNVNALELDDSALYLCASSLPERLLDTQYFGPGTRLTVL.

This chain uses TRBV3-1 (or the pseudogene TRBV3-2) with TRBJ1-1; D unclear. CDR1 is LGHDT and CDR2 is YNNKEL in the germline V gene (reference sequence). The CDR3 is 13 residues long. V lost 3 bases and J 0 bases, leaving 5 bases between the germline ends. The CDR3 sequence: CASSQFMNTEAFF. CDR3 nucleotides: TGTGCCAGCAGCCAGTTTATGAACACTGAAGCTTTCTTT.

This sequence joins TRBV19 and TRBJ1-1; TRBD1 matches 8 bases. Unmatched junction bases numbered 14, after V lost 6 bases and J lost 11 bases. This CDR3 has 14 amino acids. Germline-derived CDR1 and CDR2 are LNHDA and SQIVND (reference sequence). The CDR3 DNA reads as TGTGCCAGTAGATCCCAGGGGGCGCCCAGGGAGGCTTTCTTT. It translates to CASRSQGAPREAFF.

A few counts support this clone. The chain links TRBV21-1 to TRBJ1-3. TRBV21-1 is termed a pseudogene. The CDR3 loop spans 14 amino acids. The CDR3 nucleotides read TGTGCCAGCAGCAAAGCCGGAGATGGAAACACCATATATTTT. Its protein is CASSKAGDGNTIYF.

This clone has only one observation. The same CDR3 is also encoded by other DNA sequences in this sample. The chain employs TRBV7-2 and TRBJ2-3; no clear D. The CDR3 is 11 amino acids. Per the germline V gene, CDR1 is SGHTA and CDR2 is FQGNSA. Trimming took 3 bases from V and 5 from J, leaving 3 bases between them. This CDR3 reads CASSFIDTQYF. DNA of the CDR3: TGTGCCAGCAGCTTTATAGATACGCAGTATTTT.

This clone was seen just once. This chain joins TRBV5-5 and TRBJ2-4; no reliable D call. V shed 2 bases and J shed 4 bases, with 7 bases lying between them. Germline assignment: CDR1 SGHKS and CDR2 YYEKEE (reference sequence). The CDR3 runs 13 residues. The CDR3 DNA follows: TGTGCCAGCAGCTTAAACAGAAAAAACATTCAGTACTTC. Protein sequence: CASSLNRKNIQYF. Complete variable domain (other parts from reference TRBV5-5 and TRBJ2-4): DAGVTQSPTHLIKTRGQQVTLRCSPISGHKSVSWYQQVLGQGPQFIFQYYEKEERGRGNFPDRFSARQFPNYSSELNVNALLLGDSALYLCASSLNRKNIQYFGAGTRLSVL.

The CDR3 loop is CASSSLVYTQYF. In DNA form, the CDR3 reads TGTGCCAGCAGTTCCCTCGTGTATACGCAGTATTTT. The rearrangement uses TRBV28 and TRBJ2-3; no reliable D call. Germline V gene sequence: CDR1 MDHEN, CDR2 SYDVKM. The CDR3 has 12 residues. V lost 4 bases to trimming and J lost 7 bases, with 9 bases between them. The full variable domain, its missing parts supplied by reference TRBV28 and TRBJ2-3, is DVKVTQSSRYLVKRTGEKVFLECVQDMDHENMFWYRQDPGLGLRLIYFSYDVKMKEKGDIPEGYSVSREKKERFSLILESASTNQTSMYLCASSSLVYTQYFGPGTRLTVL.

V usage is TRBV6-5 and J usage is TRBJ2-7; D ambiguous. V was shortened by 7 bases and J by 3 bases, with 13 bases between the two germline ends. CDR3 size: 13 residues. Germline V gene data show CDR1 as MNHEY and CDR2 as SVGAGI. The CDR3 DNA reads TGTGCCAGCATAATTGCGGCGAGCTACGAGCAGTACTTC. Protein product: CASIIAASYEQYF.

J is TRBJ2-6 and V is TRBV2; TRBD1 matches 10 bases. Unmatched junction bases numbered 4, after V lost 5 bases and J lost 0 bases. CDR1 and CDR2 (germline): SNHLY, FYNNEI. The CDR3 runs 17 residues. DNA of the CDR3: TGTGCCAGCAGTTCCCGGGACAGGGGCTCTGGGGCCAACGTCCTGACTTTC. Translation: CASSSRDRGSGANVLTF.

This rearrangement joins TRBV11-2 to TRBJ2-7; D ambiguous. Trimming pared 5 bases from V and 0 bases from J, leaving 2 bases between. Looked up from germline, CDR1 is SGHAT and CDR2 is FQNNGV. This CDR3 is built from 11 residues. The CDR3 DNA reads as TGTGCCAGCAGCCGCTCCTACGAGCAGTACTTC. It is translated as CASSRSYEQYF.

This chain joins TRBV9 and TRBJ2-1, with D perhaps TRBD1 (5 bases). CDR1 and CDR2 (germline): SGDLS, YYNGEE. This CDR3 comprises 15 residues. The V end was cut by 2 bases, the J end by 4 bases, with 13 bases between. In nucleotides, the CDR3 is TGTGCCAGCAGCGTTAGGGCGGACATATACAATGAGCAGTTCTTC. Its translation: CASSVRADIYNEQFF.

The chain uses TRBV5-1 and TRBJ1-1; D remains ambiguous. This CDR3 region has 11 residues. V shed 7 bases and J shed 5 bases, with 9 bases lying between them. In germline, CDR1 is SGHRS, CDR2 YFSETQ. CDR3 sequence reads: CASESETEAFF. The CDR3 coding sequence is TGCGCCAGCGAGAGCGAGACTGAAGCTTTCTTT.

V gene TRBV5-1 combines with J gene TRBJ2-7; TRBD2 agrees at 14 bases. Germline CDR1 is SGHRS and CDR2 is YFSETQ. The length of the CDR3 is 16 residues. V lost 0 bases, J lost 6 bases, and 5 bases stayed unmatched. The chain's CDR3 is CASSLAGLAGVGEQYF. The DNA of the CDR3 is TGCGCCAGCAGCTTGGCGGGACTAGCGGGAGTCGGCGAGCAGTACTTC.

V gene TRBV7-9 combines with J gene TRBJ2-7, with D perhaps TRBD1 (6 bases). The CDR3 loop spans 14 amino acids. V lost 5 bases to trimming and J lost 5 bases, with 16 bases between them. Germline V gene sequence: CDR1 SEHNR, CDR2 FQNEAQ (reference sequence). The CDR3 here is CASSPPLDRHEQYF. The CDR3 bases are TGTGCCAGCAGCCCGCCCCTCGACAGGCACGAGCAGTACTTC.

The chain carries TRBV12-3 or TRBV12-4 and TRBJ1-4; 7 bases match TRBD1. This CDR3 has 13 residues. V shed 8 bases and J 8 bases; nucleotides not matched to a gene: 8. The CDR3 here is CASRTGGDEKLFF. CDR3 DNA: TGTGCCAGCCGGACAGGAGGGGACGAAAAACTGTTTTTT.

The table lists this clone with a count of one. This rearrangement joins TRBV6-2 or TRBV6-3 to TRBJ2-3; D ambiguous. Trimming took off 3 bases at V and 0 bases at J, with 10 bases between the two ends. Looked up from germline, CDR1 is MNHEY and CDR2 is SVGEGT. The CDR3 is 15 residues long. CDR3 sequence: CASSYGRTSTDTQYF. The DNA for the CDR3 is TGTGCCAGCAGTTATGGGCGAACCAGCACAGATACGCAGTATTTT.

This clone was observed a few times. The rearrangement uses TRBV6-5 and TRBJ2-7; 7 positions match TRBD2. There are 13 residues in the CDR3. Germline V gives CDR1 MNHEY, CDR2 SVGAGI. V was pared by 8 bases and J by 5 bases, with 9 bases of the junction left unmatched. Written as DNA, the CDR3 is TGTGCCAGCGTTCTCGGGGGGATAGACGAGCAGTACTTC. As protein: CASVLGGIDEQYF.

The CDR3 bases are TGCGCCAGCAGCTTGGGACAGGGGGTCTACGAGCAGTACTTC. This encodes CASSLGQGVYEQYF. The V call is TRBV5-1, the J call TRBJ2-7; 9 bases agree with TRBD1. The CDR3 contains 14 residues. CDR1 SGHRS and CDR2 YFSETQ come from the germline V gene. V lost 0 bases, J lost 3 bases, and 1 base stayed unmatched.

V is TRBV6-5 and J is TRBJ1-5; D may be TRBD1 (6 bases). Trimming left V 9 bases short and J 7 bases short, with 22 bases between. Germline assignment: CDR1 MNHEY and CDR2 SVGAGI. This CDR3 has 15 residues. CDR3 nucleotide sequence: TGTGCCAGTCAGCCTAGGGGGACATGGGGACAGCCCCAGCATTTT. As protein: CASQPRGTWGQPQHF.

The rearrangement uses TRBV5-1 and TRBJ2-5; 10 bases match TRBD2. Germline V lookup: CDR1 SGHRS, CDR2 YFSETQ. The CDR3 has 13 residues. Unmatched junction bases numbered 5, after V lost 5 bases and J lost 7 bases. The CDR3 here is CASRGTSEGTQYF. The CDR3 DNA sequence: TGCGCCAGCAGAGGGACTAGCGAGGGGACCCAGTACTTC.

The V and J genes are TRBV3-1 (or the pseudogene TRBV3-2) and TRBJ2-5; D may be TRBD2 (6 bases). Germline loops: CDR1 LGHDT, CDR2 YNNKEL (reference sequence). V lost 2 bases and J lost 9, with 16 bases in between. The CDR3 length is 14 residues. The chain's CDR3 is CASSQSILARPQYF. The CDR3 DNA follows: TGTGCCAGCAGCCAATCGATCCTAGCGAGGCCCCAGTACTTC.

The J gene is TRBJ2-2, the V gene TRBV11-3, with TRBD2 identical over 9 bases. This CDR3 is built from 16 residues. Trimming took 5 bases from V and 2 from J; bases not matched to a gene: 6. Germline V gene sequence: CDR1 SGHNT, CDR2 YENEEA. This CDR3 is CASSLALAGNTGELFF. CDR3 bases: TGTGCCAGCAGCCTGGCTCTAGCGGGAAACACCGGGGAGCTGTTTTTT.

This rearrangement joins TRBV6-5 to TRBJ1-2, with D perhaps matching TRBD1 (6 bases). CDR1 and CDR2 (germline): MNHEY, SVGAGI. V was pared by 5 bases and J by 8 bases, with 21 bases between. CDR3 length equals 15 residues. The CDR3: CASSPLVPGARGYTF. CDR3 in DNA: TGTGCCAGCAGTCCCCTAGTTCCAGGGGCTCGCGGCTACACCTTC.

This chain uses TRBV18 with TRBJ2-1; 7 positions agree with TRBD1. Germline-derived CDR1 and CDR2 are KGHSH and LQKENI. V lost 3 bases and J lost 4; bases outside the gene matches: 6. The CDR3 contains 15 residues. For the CDR3, the DNA is TGTGCCAGCTCACCCCGGGACAGTTCATACAATGAGCAGTTCTTC. It translates to CASSPRDSSYNEQFF.

This clone was recorded only once. The CDR3 bases are TGTGCCAGCAGCTCATTCAGGGGGAACTATGGCTACACCTTC. This codes for CASSSFRGNYGYTF. The chain links TRBV7-2 to TRBJ1-2, with 7 positions matching TRBD1. With V trimmed by 4 bases and J by 2 bases, 4 bases remained unmatched. In germline, CDR1 is SGHTA, CDR2 FQGNSA. This CDR3 has 14 residues.

The CDR3 sequence: CASSLLDSNQPQHF. The DNA for the CDR3 is TGTGCCAGCAGTTTATTGGACTCAAATCAGCCCCAGCATTTT. This sequence joins TRBV27 and TRBJ1-5; D is ambiguous. The CDR3 has 14 amino acids. The V and J ends lost 1 base and 4 bases respectively, with 8 bases between them. CDR1 MNHEY and CDR2 SMNVEV come from the germline V gene (reference sequence).